This is a list of T cell receptor beta chains from one sample in a study of OX40 agonist ivuxolimab in advanced cancers. Sequencing used immunoSEQ multiplex PCR; TCRdb keeps in-frame clones, though not all of them. The sample includes 60,000 or so clones, roughly 89% of them seen just once. Sequencing used CD4+ or CD8+ T cells sorted from blood, obtained in a trial of the OX40 agonist ivuxolimab. The receptors originated from an adult with an advanced solid tumor such as melanoma, head and neck, liver or kidney cancer. Both conserved end residues are part of each CDR3. D genes are given only for firm matches. Some rows mark clone size as missing; the rest say once, few, many or name a class of expanded clone.

TRBV5-4,-,16,TRBJ2-1,-,TGTGCCAGCGGACGGCAGGGATGGGACTCCTACAATGAGCAGTTCTTC,CASGRQGWDSYNEQFF
TRBV7-3,-,15,TRBJ2-3,-,TGTGCCAGCAGCTACCAGGAGGGGGGCTCAGATACGCAGTATTTT,CASSYQEGGSDTQYF
TRBV6-1,TRBD2,17,TRBJ2-1,-,TGTGCCAGCAGTGTTCCCTTAGCGGGGGGGCCTAGTAATGAGCAGTTCTTC,CASSVPLAGGPSNEQFF
TRBV10-3,-,14,TRBJ1-1,-,TGTGCCATCATCGAGGGAGGATCGAACACTGAAGCTTTCTTT,CAIIEGGSNTEAFF
TRBV7-3,TRBD2,17,TRBJ2-2,few,TGTGCCAGCAGCCCTGGACTAGCGGGGGACTCGGCCGGGGAGCTGTTTTTT,CASSPGLAGDSAGELFF
TRBV4-1,-,10,TRBJ1-2,-,TGCGCCAGCAGTGGTTATGGCTACACCTTC,CASSGYGYTF
TRBV2,-,13,TRBJ2-7,-,TGTGCCAGCAGTCGACCAAGCTCCTACGAGCAGTACTTC,CASSRPSSYEQYF
TRBV27,-,15,TRBJ2-2,-,TGTGCCAGCAGTTTTCGGACATCGGCCACCGGGGAGCTGTTTTTT,CASSFRTSATGELFF
TRBV11-1,-,13,TRBJ2-1,once,TGTGCCAGCAGCGACAGGGGCGGGGGTGAGCAGTTCTTC,CASSDRGGGEQFF
TRBV28,-,12,TRBJ1-1,-,TGTGCCAGCAGTATGTTGGGCACTGAAGCTTTCTTT,CASSMLGTEAFF
TRBV15,-,15,TRBJ1-1,-,TGTGCCACCAGCGGACTAAAGGGAATGAACACTGAAGCTTTCTTT,CATSGLKGMNTEAFF
TRBV30,-,14,TRBJ2-7,-,TGTGCCTGGAGAAGGAGGGAGGATACCTACGAGCAGTACTTC,CAWRRREDTYEQYF
TRBV6-1,TRBD2,15,TRBJ2-7,-,TGTGCCAGCCTTGGACTAGCGGGAACAGGGTACGAGCAGTACTTC,CASLGLAGTGYEQYF
TRBV5-4,-,13,TRBJ2-3,-,TGTGCCAGCAGCTTACAGGCCCCAGATACGCAGTATTTT,CASSLQAPDTQYF
TRBV14,TRBD2,16,TRBJ2-1,-,TGTGCCAGCAGCCCGATTTTTGGACTAGATCACAATGAGCAGTTCTTC,CASSPIFGLDHNEQFF
TRBV7-9,TRBD2,15,TRBJ2-1,-,TGTGCCAGCAGCTCCATGACGGGAGGGTACAATGAGCAGTTCTTC,CASSSMTGGYNEQFF
TRBV14,-,16,TRBJ1-1,-,TGTGCCAGCAGCCAAGATCGAACGGGCCAGAACACTGAAGCTTTCTTT,CASSQDRTGQNTEAFF
TRBV15,-,14,TRBJ2-5,-,TGTGCCACCAGCCTAGGGTGGGTAGAAGAGACCCAGTACTTC,CATSLGWVEETQYF
TRBV27,-,15,TRBJ2-5,-,TGTGCCAGCAGGGAGCCCGGCGGTTCCCAAGAGACCCAGTACTTC,CASREPGGSQETQYF
TRBV15,-,11,TRBJ2-7,-,TGTGCCACCAGTCAAACCTACGAGCAGTACTTC,CATSQTYEQYF
TRBV19,TRBD1,13,TRBJ1-5,-,TGTGCCAGTATAGGACAGGGCTGGCAGCCCCAGCATTTT,CASIGQGWQPQHF
TRBV25-1,-,12,TRBJ2-7,-,TGTGCCAGCGGACAACTTTCCTACGAGCAGTACTTC,CASGQLSYEQYF
TRBV6-1,-,14,TRBJ1-6,-,TGTGCCAGCAGTGAAGCGCTTATAAATTCACCCCTCCACTTT,CASSEALINSPLHF